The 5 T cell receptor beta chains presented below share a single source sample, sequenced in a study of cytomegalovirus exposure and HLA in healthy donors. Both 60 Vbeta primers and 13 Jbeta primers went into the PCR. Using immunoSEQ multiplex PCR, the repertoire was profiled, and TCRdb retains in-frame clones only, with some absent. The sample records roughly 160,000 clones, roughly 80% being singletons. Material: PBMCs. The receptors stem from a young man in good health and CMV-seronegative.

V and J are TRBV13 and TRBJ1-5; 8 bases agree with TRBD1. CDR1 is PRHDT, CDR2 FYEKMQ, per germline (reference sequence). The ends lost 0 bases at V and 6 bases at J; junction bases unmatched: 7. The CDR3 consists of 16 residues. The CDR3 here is CASSLGAGGISQPQHF. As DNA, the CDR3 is TGTGCCAGCAGCTTAGGCGCAGGGGGCATCAGTCAGCCCCAGCATTTT. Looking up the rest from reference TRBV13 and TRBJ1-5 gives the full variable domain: AAGVIQSPRHLIKEKRETATLKCYPIPRHDTVYWYQQGPGQDPQFLISFYEKMQSDKGSIPDRFSAQQFSDYHSELNMSSLELGDSALYFCASSLGAGGISQPQHFGDGTRLSIL.

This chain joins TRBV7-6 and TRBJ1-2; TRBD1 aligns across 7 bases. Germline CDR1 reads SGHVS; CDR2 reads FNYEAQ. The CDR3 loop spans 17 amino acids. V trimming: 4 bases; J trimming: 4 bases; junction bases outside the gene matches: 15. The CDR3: CASSSLSRTGETYGYTF. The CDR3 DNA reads TGTGCCAGCAGCTCCCTTTCCCGGACAGGAGAAACCTATGGCTACACCTTC.

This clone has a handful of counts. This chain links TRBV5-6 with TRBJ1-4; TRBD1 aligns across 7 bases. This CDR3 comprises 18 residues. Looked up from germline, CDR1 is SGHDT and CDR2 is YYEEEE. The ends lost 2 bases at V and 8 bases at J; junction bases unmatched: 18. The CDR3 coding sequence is TGTGCCAGCAGCTTTGTAAGGACAGGTCAAGTAAAGAGGGAAAAACTGTTTTTT. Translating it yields CASSFVRTGQVKREKLFF.

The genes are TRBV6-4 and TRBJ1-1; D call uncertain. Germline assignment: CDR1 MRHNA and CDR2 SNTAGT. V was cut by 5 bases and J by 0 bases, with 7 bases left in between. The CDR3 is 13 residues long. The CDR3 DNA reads TGTGCCAGCAGTTTACAGCTGAACACTGAAGCTTTCTTT. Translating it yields CASSLQLNTEAFF.

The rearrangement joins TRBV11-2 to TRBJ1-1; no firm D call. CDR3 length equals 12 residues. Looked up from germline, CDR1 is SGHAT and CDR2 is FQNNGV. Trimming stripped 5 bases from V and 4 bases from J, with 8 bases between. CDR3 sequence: CASSAAGTEAFF. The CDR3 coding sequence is TGTGCCAGCAGCGCGGCGGGCACTGAAGCTTTCTTT.